A single sample gave rise to the 32 T cell receptor beta chains below, sequenced in a study of T cell responses to AZD1222 COVID-19 vaccine. Clones were sequenced by immunoSEQ multiplex PCR, and TCRdb holds only the in-frame ones, with some missing. The sample records over 95,000 clones, roughly 89% being singletons. The material was peripheral blood, obtained on day 0 of AZD1222 vaccination. The receptors stem from an adult in good health.

The V gene is TRBV7-8, the J gene TRBJ2-7, with D possibly being TRBD1 or TRBD2 (7 bases each). The CDR3 consists of 15 residues. CDR1 is SGHVS and CDR2 is FQNEAQ in the germline V gene. Trimming left V 5 bases short and J 6 bases short, with 20 bases between. This CDR3 is CASSPGRGGLVEQYF. The DNA of the CDR3 is TGTGCCAGCAGCCCGGGCAGGGGGGGGCTAGTCGAGCAGTACTTC.

The chain has TRBV24-1 and TRBJ2-1, with 7 bases aligning to TRBD2. The CDR3 extends over 16 amino acids. The trim removed 3 bases at V and 4 bases at J, leaving 8 bases unmatched. Germline V gene data show CDR1 as KGHDR and CDR2 as SFDVKD. The CDR3 sequence: CATSDPSGGGYNEQFF. Here the CDR3 DNA reads TGTGCCACCAGTGATCCTAGCGGTGGGGGGTACAATGAGCAGTTCTTC.

The chain is built from TRBV7-9 and TRBJ1-4; 9 nucleotides line up with TRBD1. V trimming: 7 bases; J trimming: 9 bases; junction bases outside the gene matches: 9. From germline, CDR1 is SEHNR and CDR2 FQNEAQ (reference sequence). CDR3 length: 14 amino acids. The chain's CDR3 is CASTPSGTGKKLFF. The CDR3 DNA sequence: TGTGCCAGCACCCCTTCCGGGACAGGGAAAAAACTGTTTTTT. The variable domain in full, completed from reference TRBV7-9 and TRBJ1-4, reads DTGVSQNPRHKITKRGQNVTFRCDPISEHNRLYWYRQTLGQGPEFLTYFQNEAQLEKSRLLSDRFSAERPKGSFSTLEIQRTEQGDSAMYLCASTPSGTGKKLFFGSGTQLSVL.

The chain employs TRBV2 and TRBJ2-5, with 11 bases lining up with TRBD2. Germline V CDR1 and CDR2: SNHLY, FYNNEI. CDR3 length equals 15 residues. V dropped 5 bases and J dropped 5; count of bases not matched to a gene: 7. CDR3 residues: CASSWSSGRSETQYF. CDR3 nucleotide sequence: TGTGCCAGCAGTTGGTCTAGCGGGAGGTCGGAGACCCAGTACTTC.

The rearrangement joins TRBV7-9 to TRBJ2-3, with a tentative D call TRBD2 (6 bases). This CDR3 has 15 residues. Trimming took 3 bases from V and 4 from J, leaving 14 bases between them. CDR1 and CDR2 from the germline V gene are SEHNR and FQNEAQ (reference sequence). The CDR3 protein is CASSLEGVGADTQYF. CDR3 coding DNA: TGTGCCAGCAGCTTGGAGGGAGTGGGGGCAGATACGCAGTATTTT.

This chain connects TRBV5-4 to TRBJ2-3; TRBD2 aligns across 10 bases. V lost 2 bases, J lost 5 bases, and 11 bases stayed unmatched. This CDR3 region has 17 residues. Germline V gene lookup returns CDR1 SGHNT and CDR2 YYREEE (reference sequence). CDR3 sequence: CASSLGGPSGSEDTQYF. The CDR3 coding sequence is TGTGCCAGCAGCTTAGGGGGGCCTAGCGGGAGTGAAGATACGCAGTATTTT.

The V gene is TRBV6-2 or TRBV6-3, the J gene TRBJ2-3, with a possible D match to TRBD1 (6 bases). This CDR3 has 15 amino acids. Germline CDR1 reads MNHEY; CDR2 reads SVGEGT. With 0 bases removed from V and 4 bases from J, the gap between germline ends came to 11 bases. CDR3: CASSYSMGASDTQYF. CDR3 bases: TGTGCCAGCAGTTACTCAATGGGGGCTTCAGATACGCAGTATTTT.

The chain has TRBV7-9 and TRBJ1-1, with 8 nucleotides matching TRBD1. The J segment lost 5 bases and the V segment lost 6 bases, leaving 2 bases of the junction unmatched. The CDR3 length is 12 residues. In germline, CDR1 is SEHNR, CDR2 FQNEAQ (reference sequence). This CDR3 reads CASRTGGTEAFF. In DNA, the CDR3 is TGTGCCAGCAGAACAGGGGGGACTGAAGCTTTCTTT. Drawing the rest from reference TRBV7-9 and TRBJ1-1, the complete variable domain is DTGVSQNPRHKITKRGQNVTFRCDPISEHNRLYWYRQTLGQGPEFLTYFQNEAQLEKSRLLSDRFSAERPKGSFSTLEIQRTEQGDSAMYLCASRTGGTEAFFGQGTRLTVV.

The chain employs TRBV28 and TRBJ2-1; D may be TRBD1 (6 bases). The CDR3 runs to 17 residues. Trimming took off 4 bases at V and 4 bases at J, with 20 bases between the two ends. CDR1 is MDHEN and CDR2 is SYDVKM in the germline V gene. DNA of the CDR3: TGTGCCAGCAGTTCTGGAAACCGGGACAAGCAATACAATGAGCAGTTCTTC. Its translation is CASSSGNRDKQYNEQFF.

The gene calls are TRBV7-9 and TRBJ2-1; D possibly corresponds to TRBD2 (6 bases). Germline assignment: CDR1 SEHNR and CDR2 FQNEAQ (reference sequence). The V end was cut by 1 base, the J end by 5 bases, with 12 bases between. This CDR3 has 15 residues. This chain's CDR3 is CASSLVWGGNNEQFF. CDR3 in DNA: TGTGCCAGCAGCTTAGTCTGGGGAGGCAACAATGAGCAGTTCTTC.

This chain joins TRBV10-3 and TRBJ1-2; unclear D gene. The CDR3 runs to 12 residues. Germline V gene data show CDR1 as ENHRY and CDR2 as SYGVKD. The V end lost 0 bases, the J end lost 7 bases, and 6 bases lay between the germline ends. Written as DNA, the CDR3 is TGTGCCATCAGTGAGTCACTGGGTGGCTACACCTTC. Its translation is CAISESLGGYTF.

This clone was counted a few times. The chain links TRBV5-1 to TRBJ2-7; a weak D match, TRBD2 (6 bases). V was cut by 7 bases and J by 4 bases, with 9 bases left in between. CDR1 SGHRS and CDR2 YFSETQ come from the germline V gene. There are 11 residues in the CDR3. DNA of the CDR3: TGCGCCAGCCAGGAGGGGTACGAGCAGTACTTC. This gives the protein CASQEGYEQYF.

V and J are TRBV7-2 and TRBJ2-7; 10 nucleotides agree with TRBD2. V lost 0 bases to trimming and J lost 3 bases; unmatched junction nucleotides: 2. Germline assignment: CDR1 SGHTA and CDR2 FQGNSA. This CDR3 comprises 15 residues. The CDR3 region has the DNA TGTGCCAGCAGCTTAGCCGCTAGCGGGGGCTACGAGCAGTACTTC. This translates into CASSLAASGGYEQYF.

This clone has only a few counts. The chain uses TRBV10-3 and TRBJ1-2; D is possibly TRBD1 (5 bases). Germline-derived CDR1 and CDR2 are ENHRY and SYGVKD. Trimming stripped 5 bases from V and 5 bases from J, with 18 bases between. This CDR3 contains 15 residues. CDR3 amino acids: CAISPGRDLIYGYTF. The CDR3 region has the DNA TGTGCCATCAGTCCGGGTAGGGACCTCATTTATGGCTACACCTTC.

The J gene is TRBJ2-5, the V gene TRBV3-1 (or the pseudogene TRBV3-2); TRBD2 matches at 13 bases. CDR1 is LGHDT and CDR2 is YNNKEL in the germline V gene (reference sequence). The CDR3 has 16 amino acids. V gave up 0 bases and J gave up 5 bases; unmatched junction bases: 3. The CDR3 DNA is TGTGCCAGCAGCCAAGAGGGACTAGCGGGGAGGGAGACCCAGTACTTC. It specifies CASSQEGLAGRETQYF.

This chain links TRBV24-1 with TRBJ1-5, with a possible D match to TRBD1 (6 bases). The CDR3 runs 14 residues. Trimming took 1 base from V and 7 from J, leaving 10 bases between them. CDR1 and CDR2 from the germline V gene are KGHDR and SFDVKD. For the CDR3, the DNA is TGTGCCACCAGTGATTTCAGGGGTGAACAGCCCCAGCATTTT. It translates to CATSDFRGEQPQHF.

This rearrangement joins TRBV7-9 to TRBJ2-7; D is uncertain. CDR1 and CDR2 from the germline V gene are SEHNR and FQNEAQ (reference sequence). The CDR3 is 13 amino acids. The V end lost 1 base, the J end lost 7 bases, and 11 bases lay between the germline ends. As DNA, the CDR3 is TGTGCCAGCAGCTTAGATCCACTCCCTGAGCAGTACTTC. Translating it yields CASSLDPLPEQYF.

The J gene is TRBJ2-5, the V gene TRBV29-1; 9 bases fit TRBD1. The CDR3 extends over 12 amino acids. The germline V gene encodes CDR1 SQVTM and CDR2 ANQGSEA. Trimming at V came to 7 bases and at J to 1 base, leaving 1 base not matched to a gene. CDR3 sequence (DNA): TGCAGCGCGACAGGGGGCCAAGAGACCCAGTACTTC. It codes for CSATGGQETQYF.

The chain recombines TRBV7-3 with TRBJ1-2; 9 nucleotides match TRBD1. The CDR3 covers 14 residues. The junction had 2 bases not matched to a gene; V was cut back by 4 bases and J by 2 bases. Germline-derived CDR1 and CDR2 are SGHTA and FQGTGA. In nucleotides, the CDR3 is TGTGCCAGCAGCTCCGGACAGGGGAACTATGGCTACACCTTC. It specifies CASSSGQGNYGYTF.

The gene calls are TRBV19 and TRBJ2-1, with D hard to call. Trimming removed 2 bases from V and 3 bases from J, with 5 bases in between. Germline V gene sequence: CDR1 LNHDA, CDR2 SQIVND (reference sequence). CDR3 length equals 13 residues. The CDR3 sequence is CASSISIYNEQFF. DNA of the CDR3: TGTGCCAGTAGTATAAGCATCTACAATGAGCAGTTCTTC.

The chain recombines TRBV6-2 or TRBV6-3 with TRBJ2-3; 12 bases agree with TRBD2. Germline lookup yields CDR1 MNHEY and CDR2 SVGEGT. This CDR3 is built from 18 residues. V shed 5 bases, J shed 0 bases, and the junction held 9 bases outside the gene matches. This CDR3 is CASSPLAGGTSSTDTQYF. CDR3 coding DNA: TGTGCCAGCAGTCCGCTAGCGGGAGGGACTTCTAGCACAGATACGCAGTATTTT.

About this clone itself: Different DNA sequences within this sample yield the same CDR3. V usage is TRBV28 and J usage is TRBJ2-1; 10 bases agree with TRBD2. This CDR3 is 16 amino acids long. Germline assignment: CDR1 MDHEN and CDR2 SYDVKM. Trimming cost V 4 bases and J 3 bases; bases outside gene matches: 6. The CDR3 protein is CASSSPGLADYNEQFF. The CDR3 region has the DNA TGTGCCAGCAGTTCACCCGGACTAGCGGACTACAATGAGCAGTTCTTC.

The chain links TRBV5-4 to TRBJ1-3, with TRBD1 as a possible D gene (6 bases). From germline, CDR1 is SGHNT and CDR2 YYREEE (reference sequence). V was trimmed by 4 bases and J by 0 bases, leaving 14 bases between them. The CDR3 consists of 16 residues. CDR3 nucleotide sequence: TGTGCCAGCAGCAGACAGACAGGTATCTCTGGAAACACCATATATTTT. Residues: CASSRQTGISGNTIYF.

The V gene is TRBV18, the J gene TRBJ2-3, with 10 bases that match TRBD2. The CDR3 totals 16 residues. CDR1 KGHSH and CDR2 LQKENI come from the germline V gene. J was trimmed by 5 bases and V by 2 bases; bases with no gene match: 7. CDR3: CASSPFLAGVKDTQYF. CDR3 coding DNA: TGTGCCAGCTCACCATTCCTAGCGGGAGTGAAAGATACGCAGTATTTT.

This chain uses TRBV15 with TRBJ1-1; D not resolved. Germline V CDR1 and CDR2: LNHNV, YYDKDF (reference sequence). The CDR3 runs to 13 residues. The ends were cut back, 3 bases at V and 1 base at J, with 6 bases in the middle. The CDR3 loop reads CATSRSQNTEAFF. The DNA for the CDR3 is TGTGCCACCAGCAGGTCACAGAACACTGAAGCTTTCTTT.

The rearrangement links TRBV5-8 to TRBJ2-4, with D possibly being TRBD1 or TRBD2 (5 bases each). The CDR3 spans 13 residues. Per germline, CDR1 SGHTS and CDR2 YDEGEE. Trimming stripped 7 bases from V and 3 bases from J, with 11 bases between. The CDR3 region has the DNA TGTGCCAGCCGCACGAGGGGCAAAAACATTCAGTACTTC. Protein sequence: CASRTRGKNIQYF.

The rearrangement joins TRBV30 to TRBJ1-3; a possible D gene is TRBD1 (6 bases). Germline V gene data show CDR1 as GTSNPN and CDR2 as SVGIG (reference sequence). Trimming removed 2 bases from V and 0 bases from J, with 11 bases in between. The CDR3 is 15 amino acids. The CDR3 sequence: CAWSRDTFSGNTIYF. DNA for the CDR3: TGTGCCTGGAGTCGGGACACTTTCTCTGGAAACACCATATATTTT.

The table lists this clone with a count of one. This sequence joins TRBV16 and TRBJ1-2; D possibly corresponds to TRBD1 (6 bases). Per the germline V gene, CDR1 is KGHSY and CDR2 is FQNENV. V lost 0 bases and J 0 bases, leaving 11 bases between the germline ends. The CDR3 length is 16 residues. CDR3 nucleotides: TGTGCCAGCAGCCAATCCCGGACAGTTACTAACTATGGCTACACCTTC. This sequence encodes CASSQSRTVTNYGYTF.

The chain couples TRBV30 to TRBJ2-5; 10 nucleotides agree with TRBD2. Losses at the gene ends were 2 bases for V and 1 base for J; bases not matched to a gene: 4. The CDR3 has 15 residues. The germline gives CDR1 GTSNPN, CDR2 SVGIG (reference sequence). CDR3 region: CAWSLLAGTQETQYF. The CDR3 coding sequence is TGTGCCTGGAGTTTACTAGCGGGGACCCAAGAGACCCAGTACTTC.

This clone was seen only once. This chain joins TRBV2 and TRBJ1-2; D gene unclear. Germline V gives CDR1 SNHLY, CDR2 FYNNEI. V lost 7 bases, J lost 2 bases, and 11 bases lay in between. This CDR3 is built from 13 residues. CDR3 residues: CASTAERNYGYTF. For the CDR3, the DNA is TGTGCCAGCACGGCAGAGAGAAACTATGGCTACACCTTC.

The chain joins TRBV6-5 to TRBJ1-6; TRBD1 might be the D (6 bases). The ends were cut back, 7 bases at V and 5 bases at J, with 12 bases in the middle. The CDR3 covers 14 residues. Per germline, CDR1 MNHEY and CDR2 SVGAGI. The CDR3 spells CASTRAGDNSPLHF. The CDR3 DNA sequence: TGTGCCAGCACCCGGGCAGGGGATAATTCACCCCTCCACTTT.

CDR3 protein: CASSPGLAEETQYF. The CDR3 DNA follows: TGTGCCAGCAGCCCCGGACTAGCGGAAGAGACCCAGTACTTC. The rearrangement uses TRBV7-2 and TRBJ2-5, with 10 bases matching TRBD2. CDR1 and CDR2 (germline): SGHTA, FQGNSA. V shed 5 bases, J shed 3 bases, and the junction held 3 bases outside the gene matches. The CDR3 contains 14 residues.